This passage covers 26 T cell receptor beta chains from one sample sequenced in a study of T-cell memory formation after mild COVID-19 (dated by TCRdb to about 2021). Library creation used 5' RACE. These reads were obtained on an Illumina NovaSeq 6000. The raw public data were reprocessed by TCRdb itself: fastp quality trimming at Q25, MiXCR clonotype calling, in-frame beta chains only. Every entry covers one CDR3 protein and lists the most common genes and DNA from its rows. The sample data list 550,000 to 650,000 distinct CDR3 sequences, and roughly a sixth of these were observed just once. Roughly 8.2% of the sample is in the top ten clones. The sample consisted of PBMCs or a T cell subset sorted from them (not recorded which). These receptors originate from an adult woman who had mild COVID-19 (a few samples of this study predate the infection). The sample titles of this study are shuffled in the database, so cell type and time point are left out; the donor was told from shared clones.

CDR3 protein: CASSHRGPGELFF. The CDR3 nucleotides read TGTGCCAGCAGCCACCGGGGTCCCGGGGAGCTGTTTTTT. This chain links TRBV14 with TRBJ2-2; D may be TRBD2 (5 bases). The CDR3 contains 13 residues. V was clipped by 3 bases and J by 6 bases, with 8 bases between them. Germline CDR1 reads SGHDN; CDR2 reads FVKESK.

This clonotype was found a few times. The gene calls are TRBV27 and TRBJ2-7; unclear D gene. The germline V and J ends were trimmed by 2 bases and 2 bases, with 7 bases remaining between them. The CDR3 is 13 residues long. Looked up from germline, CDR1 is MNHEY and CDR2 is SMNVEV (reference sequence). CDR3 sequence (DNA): TGTGCCAGCAGTTTAGATCCCGCCTACGAGCAGTACTTC. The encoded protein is CASSLDPAYEQYF.

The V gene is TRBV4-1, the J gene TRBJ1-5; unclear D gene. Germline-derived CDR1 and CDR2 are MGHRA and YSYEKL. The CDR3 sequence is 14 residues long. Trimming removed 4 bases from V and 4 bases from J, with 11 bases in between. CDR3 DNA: TGCGCCAGCAGCCCGGCCCTTGGGAATCAGCCCCAGCATTTT. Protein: CASSPALGNQPQHF.

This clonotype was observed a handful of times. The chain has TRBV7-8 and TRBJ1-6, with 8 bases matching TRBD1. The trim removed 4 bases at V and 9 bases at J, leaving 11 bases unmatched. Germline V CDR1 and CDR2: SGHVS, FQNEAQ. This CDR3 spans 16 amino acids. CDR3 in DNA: TGTGCCAGCAGCTCCAACTTTCAGGGGGCGGTTTCACCCCTCCACTTT. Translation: CASSSNFQGAVSPLHF.

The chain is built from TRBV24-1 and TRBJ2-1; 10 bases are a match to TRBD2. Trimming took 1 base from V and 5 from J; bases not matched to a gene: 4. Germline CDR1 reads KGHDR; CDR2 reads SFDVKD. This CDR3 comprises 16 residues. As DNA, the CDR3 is TGTGCCACCAGTGATTTAGGGCTAGCGGGAGACAATGAGCAGTTCTTC. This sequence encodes CATSDLGLAGDNEQFF.

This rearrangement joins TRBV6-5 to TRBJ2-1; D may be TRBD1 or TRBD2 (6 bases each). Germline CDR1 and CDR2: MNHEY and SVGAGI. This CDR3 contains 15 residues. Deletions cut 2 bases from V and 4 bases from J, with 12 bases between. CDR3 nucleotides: TGTGCCAGCAGTTACGGAGGGGGTTCATACAATGAGCAGTTCTTC. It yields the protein CASSYGGGSYNEQFF.

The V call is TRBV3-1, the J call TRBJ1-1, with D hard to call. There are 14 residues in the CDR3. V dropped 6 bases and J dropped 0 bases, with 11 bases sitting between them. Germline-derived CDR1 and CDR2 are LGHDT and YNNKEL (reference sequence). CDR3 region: CASRPSTMNTEAFF. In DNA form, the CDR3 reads TGTGCCAGCAGACCTTCAACAATGAACACTGAAGCTTTCTTT.

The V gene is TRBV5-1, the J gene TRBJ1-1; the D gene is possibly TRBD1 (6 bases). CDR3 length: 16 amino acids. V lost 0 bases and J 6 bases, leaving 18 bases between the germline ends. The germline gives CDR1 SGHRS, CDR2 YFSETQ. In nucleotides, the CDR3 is TGCGCCAGCAGCTTGGAGGATGGAGGTGGGGGCTCTGAAGCTTTCTTT. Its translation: CASSLEDGGGGSEAFF.

CDR3 amino acids: CATSNDLFGTVFSYEQYF. Here the CDR3 DNA reads TGTGCCACCAGCAACGACCTATTCGGGACAGTTTTTTCCTACGAGCAGTACTTC. The chain couples TRBV15 to TRBJ2-7; 7 bases align to TRBD1. Germline V CDR1 and CDR2: LNHNV, YYDKDF (reference sequence). V was clipped by 4 bases and J by 1 base; unmatched bases: 16. The CDR3 is 18 amino acids. The entire variable domain, with the rest obtained from reference TRBV15 and TRBJ2-7, is as follows: DAMVIQNPRYQVTQFGKPVTLSCSQTLNHNVMYWYQQKSSQAPKLLFHYYDKDFNNEADTPDNFQSRRPNTSFCFLDIRSPGLGDTAMYLCATSNDLFGTVFSYEQYFGPGTRLTVT.

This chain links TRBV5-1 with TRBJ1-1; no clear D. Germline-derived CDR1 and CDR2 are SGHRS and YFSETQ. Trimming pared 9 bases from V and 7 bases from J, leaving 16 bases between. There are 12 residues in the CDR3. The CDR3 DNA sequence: TGCGCCACCAGGTTAGGAAGTAATGAAGCTTTCTTT. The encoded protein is CATRLGSNEAFF.

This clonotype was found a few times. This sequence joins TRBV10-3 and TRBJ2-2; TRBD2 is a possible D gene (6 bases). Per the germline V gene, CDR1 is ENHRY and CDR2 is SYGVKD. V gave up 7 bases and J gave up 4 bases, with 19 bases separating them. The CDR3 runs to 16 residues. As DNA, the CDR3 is TGTGCCATCACTGCGCGGTTGGGACTCTCCACCGGGGAGCTGTTTTTT. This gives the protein CAITARLGLSTGELFF.

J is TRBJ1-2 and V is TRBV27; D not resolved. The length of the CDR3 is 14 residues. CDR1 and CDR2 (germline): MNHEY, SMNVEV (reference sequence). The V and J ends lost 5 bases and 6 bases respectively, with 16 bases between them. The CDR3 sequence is CASSPREEINGYTF. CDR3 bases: TGTGCCAGCAGTCCCCGGGAGGAAATAAATGGCTACACCTTC.

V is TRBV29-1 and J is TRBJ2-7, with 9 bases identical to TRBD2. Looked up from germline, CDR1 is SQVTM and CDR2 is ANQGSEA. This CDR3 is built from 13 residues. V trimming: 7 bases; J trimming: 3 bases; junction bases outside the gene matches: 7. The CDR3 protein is CSAASGASYEQYF. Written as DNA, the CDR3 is TGCAGCGCCGCTAGCGGGGCTAGCTACGAGCAGTACTTC.

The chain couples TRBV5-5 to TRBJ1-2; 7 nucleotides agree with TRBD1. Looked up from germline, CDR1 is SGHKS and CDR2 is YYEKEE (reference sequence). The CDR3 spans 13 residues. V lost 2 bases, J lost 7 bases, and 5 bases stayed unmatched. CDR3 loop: CASSFRQGTGYTF. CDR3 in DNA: TGTGCCAGCAGCTTCCGACAGGGAACTGGCTACACCTTC.

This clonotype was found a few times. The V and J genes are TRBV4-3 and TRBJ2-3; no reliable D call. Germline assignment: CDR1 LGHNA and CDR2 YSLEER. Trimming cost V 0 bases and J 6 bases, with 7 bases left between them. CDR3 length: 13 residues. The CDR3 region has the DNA TGCGCCAGCAGCCAAGAACCGCGGGATACGCAGTATTTT. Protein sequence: CASSQEPRDTQYF.

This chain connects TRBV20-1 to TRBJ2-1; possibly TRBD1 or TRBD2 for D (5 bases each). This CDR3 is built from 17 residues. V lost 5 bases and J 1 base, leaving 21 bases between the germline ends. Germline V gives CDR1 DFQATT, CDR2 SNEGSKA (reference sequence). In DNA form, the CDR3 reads TGCAGTGCTTTCACTCGGGGTAGGGGCAATTCCTACAATGAGCAGTTCTTC. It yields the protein CSAFTRGRGNSYNEQFF.

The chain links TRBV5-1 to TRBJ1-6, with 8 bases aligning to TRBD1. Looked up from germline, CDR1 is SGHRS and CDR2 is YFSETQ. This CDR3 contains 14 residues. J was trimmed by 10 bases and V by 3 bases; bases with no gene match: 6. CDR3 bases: TGCGCCAGCAGCTACGACAGGGGCCAATCACCCCTCCACTTT. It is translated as CASSYDRGQSPLHF.

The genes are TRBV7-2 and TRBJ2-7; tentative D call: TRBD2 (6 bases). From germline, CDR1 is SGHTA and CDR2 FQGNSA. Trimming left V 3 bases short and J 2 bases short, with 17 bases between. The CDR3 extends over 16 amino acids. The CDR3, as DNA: TGTGCCAGCAGCTTCCCTCAGGGTGGGGGGACCTACGAGCAGTACTTC. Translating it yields CASSFPQGGGTYEQYF.

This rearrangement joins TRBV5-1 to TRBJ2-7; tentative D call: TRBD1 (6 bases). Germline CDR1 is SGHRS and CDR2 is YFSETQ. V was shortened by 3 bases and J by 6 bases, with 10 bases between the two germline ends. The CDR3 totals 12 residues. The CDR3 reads CASSSQGPEQYF. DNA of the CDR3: TGCGCCAGCAGCTCACAGGGCCCCGAGCAGTACTTC. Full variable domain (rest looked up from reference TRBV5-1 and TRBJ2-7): KAGVTQTPRYLIKTRGQQVTLSCSPISGHRSVSWYQQTPGQGLQFLFEYFSETQRNKGNFPGRFSGRQFSNSRSEMNVSTLELGDSALYLCASSSQGPEQYFGPGTRLTVT.

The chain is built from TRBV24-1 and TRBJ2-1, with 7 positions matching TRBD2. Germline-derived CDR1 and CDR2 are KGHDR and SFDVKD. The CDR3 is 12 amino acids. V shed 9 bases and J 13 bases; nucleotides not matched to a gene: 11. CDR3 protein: CATGGGGSQQFF. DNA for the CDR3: TGTGCCACCGGCGGGGGTGGGAGCCAACAGTTCTTC.

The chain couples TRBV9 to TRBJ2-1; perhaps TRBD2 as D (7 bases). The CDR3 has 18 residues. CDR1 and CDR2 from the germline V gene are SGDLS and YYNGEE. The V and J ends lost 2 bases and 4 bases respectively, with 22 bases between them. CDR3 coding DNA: TGTGCCAGCAGCGTGGACCCCCCTACGGGGAGGGGGTACAATGAGCAGTTCTTC. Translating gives CASSVDPPTGRGYNEQFF.

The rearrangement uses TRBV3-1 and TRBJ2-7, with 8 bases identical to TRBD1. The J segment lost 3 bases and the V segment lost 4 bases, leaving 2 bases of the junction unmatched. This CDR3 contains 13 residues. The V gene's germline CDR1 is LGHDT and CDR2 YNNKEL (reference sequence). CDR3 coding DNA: TGTGCCAGCAGCCGACAGGGGTACTACGAGCAGTACTTC. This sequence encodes CASSRQGYYEQYF.

The CDR3: CAWTLGGGGLNSPLHF. As DNA, the CDR3 is TGTGCCTGGACTCTAGGGGGGGGCGGACTTAATTCACCCCTCCACTTT. This chain connects TRBV30 to TRBJ1-6; tentative D call: TRBD1 (6 bases). The CDR3 length is 16 residues. V gave up 4 bases and J gave up 6 bases, with 19 bases separating them. CDR1 and CDR2 (germline): GTSNPN, SVGIG (reference sequence).

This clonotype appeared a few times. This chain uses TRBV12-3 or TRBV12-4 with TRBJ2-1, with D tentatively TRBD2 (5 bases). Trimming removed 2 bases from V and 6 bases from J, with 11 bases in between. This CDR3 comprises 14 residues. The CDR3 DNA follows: TGTGCCAGCAGTTTAAGGAGGACTTTCAATGAGCAGTTCTTC. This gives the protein CASSLRRTFNEQFF.

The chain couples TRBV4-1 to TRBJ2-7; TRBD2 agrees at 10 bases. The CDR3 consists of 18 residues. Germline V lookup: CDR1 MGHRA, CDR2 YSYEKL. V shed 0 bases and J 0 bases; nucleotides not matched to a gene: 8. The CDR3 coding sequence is TGCGCCAGCAGCCAAGATTTCGGACTAGCGGCGATCTCCTACGAGCAGTACTTC. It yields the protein CASSQDFGLAAISYEQYF.

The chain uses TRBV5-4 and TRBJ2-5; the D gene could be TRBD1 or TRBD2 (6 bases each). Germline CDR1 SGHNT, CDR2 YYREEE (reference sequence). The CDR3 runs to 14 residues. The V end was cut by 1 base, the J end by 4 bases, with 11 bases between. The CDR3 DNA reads TGTGCCAGCAGCTTGATTGAGGGGGGAGAGACCCAGTACTTC. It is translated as CASSLIEGGETQYF.